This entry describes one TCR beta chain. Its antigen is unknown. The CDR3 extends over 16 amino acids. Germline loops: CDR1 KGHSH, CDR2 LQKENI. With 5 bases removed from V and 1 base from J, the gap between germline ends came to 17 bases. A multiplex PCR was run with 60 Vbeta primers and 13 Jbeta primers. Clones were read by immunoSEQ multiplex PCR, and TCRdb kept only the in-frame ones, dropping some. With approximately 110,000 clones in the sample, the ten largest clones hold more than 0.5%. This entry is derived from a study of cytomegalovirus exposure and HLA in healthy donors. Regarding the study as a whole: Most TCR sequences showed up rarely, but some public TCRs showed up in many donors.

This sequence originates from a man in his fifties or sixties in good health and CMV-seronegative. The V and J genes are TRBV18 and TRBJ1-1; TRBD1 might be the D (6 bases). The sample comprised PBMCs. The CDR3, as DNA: TGTGCCAGCTCAACCACTACAGGGTCCCCGAACACTGAAGCTTTCTTT. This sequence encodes CASSTTTGSPNTEAFF.